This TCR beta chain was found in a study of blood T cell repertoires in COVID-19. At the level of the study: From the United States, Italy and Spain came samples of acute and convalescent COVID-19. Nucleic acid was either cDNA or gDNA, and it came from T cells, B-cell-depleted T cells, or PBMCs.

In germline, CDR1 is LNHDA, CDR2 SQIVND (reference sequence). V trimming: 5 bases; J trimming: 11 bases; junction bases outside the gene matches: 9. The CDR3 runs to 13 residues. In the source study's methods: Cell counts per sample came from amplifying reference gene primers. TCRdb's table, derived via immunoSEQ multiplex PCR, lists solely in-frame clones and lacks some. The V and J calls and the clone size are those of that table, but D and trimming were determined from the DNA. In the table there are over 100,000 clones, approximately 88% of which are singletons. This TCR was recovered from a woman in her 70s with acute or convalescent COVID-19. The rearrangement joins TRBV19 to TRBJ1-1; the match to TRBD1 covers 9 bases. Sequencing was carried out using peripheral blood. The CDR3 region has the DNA TGTGCCAGTAGTCCCCGACAGGGGGAGGTCGCTTTCTTT. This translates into CASSPRQGEVAFF.